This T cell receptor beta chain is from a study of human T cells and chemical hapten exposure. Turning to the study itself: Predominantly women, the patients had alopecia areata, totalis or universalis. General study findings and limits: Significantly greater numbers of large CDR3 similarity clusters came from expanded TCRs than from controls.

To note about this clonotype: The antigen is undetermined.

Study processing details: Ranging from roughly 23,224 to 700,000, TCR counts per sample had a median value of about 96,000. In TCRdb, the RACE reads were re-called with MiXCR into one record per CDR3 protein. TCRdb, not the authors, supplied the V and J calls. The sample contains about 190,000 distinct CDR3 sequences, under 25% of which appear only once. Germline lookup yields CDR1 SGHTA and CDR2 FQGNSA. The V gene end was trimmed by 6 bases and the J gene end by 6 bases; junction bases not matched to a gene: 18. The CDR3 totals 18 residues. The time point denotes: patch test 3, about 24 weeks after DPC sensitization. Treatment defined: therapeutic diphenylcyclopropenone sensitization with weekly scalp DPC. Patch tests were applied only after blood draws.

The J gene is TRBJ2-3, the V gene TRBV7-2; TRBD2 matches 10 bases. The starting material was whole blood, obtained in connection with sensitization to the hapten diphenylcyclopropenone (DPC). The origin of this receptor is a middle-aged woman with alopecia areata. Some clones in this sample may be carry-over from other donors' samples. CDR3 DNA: TGTGCCAGCAGTAGACGTAGCGGGAGGCTCCAGATAGGTGATACGCAGTATTTT. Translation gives CASSRRSGRLQIGDTQYF.